A selection of T cell receptor beta chains follows, all from one sample in a study of T cell responses to AZD1222 COVID-19 vaccine. The table came from immunoSEQ multiplex PCR; TCRdb's copy has only in-frame clones and leaves some out. Of roughly 50,000 clones in the sample, 86% were seen once. The sample here was peripheral blood, taken 28 days after the second AZD1222 dose. Source of these receptors: an adult who received the AZD1222 COVID-19 vaccine. CDR3s include the opening cysteine and the closing phenylalanine or tryptophan. A D gene is named only where the DNA matches it firmly. Not all rows give a size; the values are once, few, many and, for expanded clones, a class.

NA	TRBV10-3	NA	TRBJ2-2	TGTGCCATCAGTGAGGTTGTCGGGAGTGGGTCCGGGGAGCTGTTTTTT	CAISEVVGSGSGELFF
NA	TRBV7-2	NA	TRBJ1-2	TGTGCCAGCAGCCCTACTAACTATGGCTACACCTTC	CASSPTNYGYTF
TRBD2	TRBV4-2	NA	TRBJ2-1	TGTGCCAGCAGCCATGGGACTAGCGGGAGCAATGAGCAGTTCTTC	CASSHGTSGSNEQFF
TRBD2	TRBV27	NA	TRBJ2-7	TGTGCCAGCAGTTTGTTGGCAGCGGGAGGCTACGAGCAGTACTTC	CASSLLAAGGYEQYF
NA	TRBV27	NA	TRBJ1-5	TGTGCCAGCAGTTATCGGGAACGGGGACAGCCCCAGCATTTT	CASSYRERGQPQHF
NA	TRBV7-3	NA	TRBJ2-3	TGTGCCAGCAGCCCCAACGGTCAAGAAGATACGCAGTATTTT	CASSPNGQEDTQYF
NA	TRBV5-1	NA	TRBJ2-2	TGCGCCAGCATTGTGGGCCCCTCCGGGGAGCTGTTTTTT	CASIVGPSGELFF
TRBD2	TRBV7-2	once	TRBJ2-2	TGTGCCAGCAGCTATAGCGGGAGGGCCGGCTGGGGGGAGCTGTTTTTT	CASSYSGRAGWGELFF
NA	TRBV7-2	NA	TRBJ1-2	TGTGCCAGCAGCTTAGTCGGGGTTAACTATGGCTACACCTTC	CASSLVGVNYGYTF
TRBD1	TRBV29-1	NA	TRBJ1-5	TGCAGCGTGCGGACAGGGGGCAATCAGCCCCAGCATTTT	CSVRTGGNQPQHF
TRBD1	TRBV9	NA	TRBJ1-6	TGTGCCAGCAGCGTAGAGGGGGCCGGGGCTTCACCCCTCCACTTT	CASSVEGAGASPLHF
NA	TRBV11-2	NA	TRBJ1-1	TGTGCCAGCAGCCCGACGAGGGGGAACACTGAAGCTTTCTTT	CASSPTRGNTEAFF
NA	TRBV27	NA	TRBJ2-1	TGTGCCAGCAGTTTATGGCGGAGCAATGAGCAGTTCTTC	CASSLWRSNEQFF
NA	TRBV7-3	NA	TRBJ2-6	TGTGCCAGCAAATTAAACTCTGGGGCCAACGTCCTGACTTTC	CASKLNSGANVLTF
NA	TRBV5-4	NA	TRBJ2-2	TGTGCCAGCAGCTTGTTTCGCGGATTCAACACCGGGGAGCTGTTTTTT	CASSLFRGFNTGELFF
TRBD2	TRBV5-1	NA	TRBJ2-3	TGCGCCAGCAGCTTGGGGGTGAGCGGGGCCACAGATACGCAGTATTTT	CASSLGVSGATDTQYF
TRBD2	TRBV7-2	NA	TRBJ2-7	TGTGCCAGCAGCTTAGGAGGGGCTAGCGGCTACGAGCAGTACTTC	CASSLGGASGYEQYF
NA	TRBV5-1	NA	TRBJ2-7	TGCGCCAGCAGCTTGGTCTTGGAGGGGCCGGGCGAGCAGTACTTC	CASSLVLEGPGEQYF
NA	TRBV28	NA	TRBJ1-5	TGTGCCAGCAGTTTTCGGGGAAGCAATCAGCCCCAGCATTTT	CASSFRGSNQPQHF
TRBD2	TRBV5-6	NA	TRBJ2-1	TGTGCCAGCAGCTCTAGCGGGAGACCCTACAATGAGCAGTTCTTC	CASSSSGRPYNEQFF
NA	TRBV20-1	NA	TRBJ2-5	TGCAGTGCTAGTCTCAGGCAAGAGACCCAGTACTTC	CSASLRQETQYF
NA	TRBV9	NA	TRBJ2-7	TGTGCCAGCAGCTCCGACACCAACTACGAGCAGTACTTC	CASSSDTNYEQYF
NA	TRBV29-1	once	TRBJ2-2	TGCAGCGCCAGGGCTTCTAACACCGGGGAGCTGTTTTTT	CSARASNTGELFF
TRBD2	TRBV7-7	NA	TRBJ2-7	TGTGCCAGCAGCCTTGGACTAGCGGGAGGGTCCTACGAGCAGTACTTC	CASSLGLAGGSYEQYF
NA	TRBV4-3	NA	TRBJ2-1	TGCGCCAGCAGCCAAGATCTCTTGGGGGGCAGGTACAATGAGCAGTTCTTC	CASSQDLLGGRYNEQFF
TRBD1	TRBV7-2	NA	TRBJ1-5	TGTGCCAGCAGTTCTGGACAGGGGATCTATCAGCCCCAGCATTTT	CASSSGQGIYQPQHF
TRBD1	TRBV5-1	NA	TRBJ2-2	TGCGCCAGCAGCACCGAGGACAGGGGGCTCTTCGGGGAGCTGTTTTTT	CASSTEDRGLFGELFF
NA	TRBV7-8	NA	TRBJ2-7	TGTGCCAGCAGCTTATTTTCTGGGAACGCCTACGAGCAGTACTTC	CASSLFSGNAYEQYF
TRBD1	TRBV7-2	NA	TRBJ1-2	TGTGCCAGCAGCCTGGACAGGGCAAACTATGGCTACACCTTC	CASSLDRANYGYTF
NA	TRBV7-8	NA	TRBJ1-5	TGTGCCAGCAGCTTATATGGCACGGGAGCAGAGCCCCAGCATTTT	CASSLYGTGAEPQHF
NA	TRBV6-1	NA	TRBJ2-7	TGTGCCAGCAGTGACCCTCCCTACGAGCAGTACTTC	CASSDPPYEQYF
NA	TRBV5-1	NA	TRBJ2-3	TGCGCCAGCAGTGAAGGACCTTACACAGATACGCAGTATTTT	CASSEGPYTDTQYF
NA	TRBV12-2	NA	TRBJ1-2	TGTGCAAGTCGCTCGTGGGGACGTCTTGGCTACACCTTC	CASRSWGRLGYTF
TRBD1	TRBV5-1	NA	TRBJ2-1	TGCGCCAGCAGCCCGGGACAGCTAGACAATGAGCAGTTCTTC	CASSPGQLDNEQFF
NA	TRBV6-1	NA	TRBJ2-7	TGTGCCAGCAGTGAAGAGGGAATTTACGAGCAGTACTTC	CASSEEGIYEQYF
NA	TRBV28	NA	TRBJ2-6	TGTGCCAGCAGTTTCACTGGCAAGGCCGGGGCCAACGTCCTGACTTTC	CASSFTGKAGANVLTF
NA	TRBV5-1	NA	TRBJ1-1	TGCGCCAGCAGCTTTGACCGCACAGGTATGAACACTGAAGCTTTCTTT	CASSFDRTGMNTEAFF
NA	TRBV2	NA	TRBJ2-7	TGTGCCAGCAGTGTACAAACTCTGGAGCAGTACTTC	CASSVQTLEQYF
TRBD2	TRBV27	NA	TRBJ2-2	TGTCCCCCAGAGCCCCCTGGACTAGCGGGACGGGACGGGGAGCTGTTTTTT	CPPEPPGLAGRDGELFF
NA	TRBV5-1	few	TRBJ2-1	TGCGCCAGCAGCTTGGGGGACCCTAATGAGCAGTTCTTC	CASSLGDPNEQFF
NA	TRBV28	few	TRBJ1-6	TGTGCCAGCCGCTGGTTTGGCAGCACTATTTATAATTCACCCCTCCACTTT	CASRWFGSTIYNSPLHF
NA	TRBV19	NA	TRBJ1-2	TGTGCCAGTACCGAGACCGGGACATACAAAAGCTACACCTTC	CASTETGTYKSYTF
TRBD2	TRBV7-9	NA	TRBJ2-3	TGTGCCAGCAGCTTAGTAGCGGGAGGGGGAGATACGCAGTATTTT	CASSLVAGGGDTQYF
NA	TRBV11-2	NA	TRBJ2-7	TGTGCCAGCAGCACCACATATTCCGCAAGCGGTTCACACTACGAGCAGTACTTC	CASSTTYSASGSHYEQYF
NA	TRBV7-2	NA	TRBJ1-3	TGTGCCAGCAGCTTATTAAGGACCTCTGGAAACACCATATATTTT	CASSLLRTSGNTIYF
NA	TRBV10-3	once	TRBJ2-5	TGTGCCACCCGGGTTCTTCCCGGGAACCAAGAGACCCAGTACTTC	CATRVLPGNQETQYF
NA	TRBV27	few	TRBJ2-1	TGTGCCAGCAGTTTCGATGGCGGGACCAATGGTGAGCAGTTCTTC	CASSFDGGTNGEQFF
TRBD1	TRBV6-5	NA	TRBJ1-5	TGTGCCAGCAGCGCGAAATGGGACAGTTATCAGCCCCAGCATTTT	CASSAKWDSYQPQHF
NA	TRBV11-3	NA	TRBJ1-1	TGTGCCAGCAGCTTAGAATCTTGGCACCCTGAAGCTTTCTTT	CASSLESWHPEAFF
NA	TRBV7-3	NA	TRBJ2-1	TGTGCCAGCAGGGCAACAGGTGGGACCTTCAATGAGCAGTTCTTC	CASRATGGTFNEQFF
NA	TRBV7-9	NA	TRBJ2-2	TGTGCCAGCAGCGTAACAGGTGCCGGGGAGCTGTTTTTT	CASSVTGAGELFF
NA	TRBV11-3	NA	TRBJ2-5	TGTGCCAGCAGTGCCGGCGCGATGGCGGGGCAAGAGACCCAGTACTTC	CASSAGAMAGQETQYF
NA	TRBV4-3	NA	TRBJ1-2	TGCGCCAGCAGCCAAGATCGGACCGCCGCTAACTATGGCTACACCTTC	CASSQDRTAANYGYTF
TRBD1	TRBV19	once	TRBJ1-1	TGTGCCAGTAGTAGCACAGGGGACACTGAAGCTTTCTTT	CASSSTGDTEAFF
NA	TRBV7-2	NA	TRBJ1-3	TGTGCCAGCAGCCCCAGCGGTGGGGGAAACACCATATATTTT	CASSPSGGGNTIYF
TRBD2	TRBV10-3	NA	TRBJ2-1	TGTGCCATCAGTGAGTCAAGGCAGGTAGCGGGAGCCAACAATGAGCAGTTCTTC	CAISESRQVAGANNEQFF
NA	TRBV6-1	NA	TRBJ2-7	TGTGCCAGCAGTGAAATAGGGTACGAGCAGTACTTC	CASSEIGYEQYF
TRBD1	TRBV14	NA	TRBJ1-5	TGTGCCAGCAGGCCGGGACAGGGTAACGGTCAGCCCCAGCATTTT	CASRPGQGNGQPQHF
NA	TRBV5-1	once	TRBJ2-7	TGCGCCAGCAGCTTGGGTTACGAGCAGTACTTC	CASSLGYEQYF